A single sample is the source of the 32 T cell receptor beta chains below, sequenced in a study of metastatic and nonmetastatic thyroid tumors. Thyroid surgery had not been preceded by any treatment in any patient. TCRdb re-analyzed the PCR reads through MiXCR. The data contain about 15,000 clones, roughly 25% of them seen just once; the ten biggest clones take up 7.7%. The sample consisted of tumor tissue. The receptors come from a female donor with papillary thyroid cancer or a benign thyroid nodule (not recorded which). Some clones in this sample may be carry-over from other donors' samples.

This clone was recorded at least ten times. The V and J genes are TRBV5-5 and TRBJ2-7, with unresolved D. This CDR3 contains 13 residues. V was pared by 3 bases and J by 6 bases, with 13 bases between. Germline V lookup: CDR1 SGHKS, CDR2 YYEKEE (reference sequence). DNA of the CDR3: TGTGCCAGCAGCTGGCACCCCGATTTCGAGCAGTACTTC. Its protein product is CASSWHPDFEQYF.

This clone was counted many times. The chain joins TRBV20-1 to TRBJ1-2; D unclear. Trimming cost V 6 bases and J 0 bases, with 8 bases left between them. This CDR3 region has 12 residues. Germline assignment: CDR1 DFQATT and CDR2 SNEGSKA (reference sequence). CDR3 in DNA: TGCAGTGCCGCGGCCTCTAACTATGGCTACACCTTC. It encodes CSAAASNYGYTF.

This clone was observed once. This chain uses TRBV5-1 with TRBJ2-3, with TRBD1 as a possible D gene (5 bases). CDR3 length equals 14 residues. Trimming left V 6 bases short and J 3 bases short, with 14 bases between. The germline V gene has CDR1 SGHRS and CDR2 YFSETQ. CDR3 protein: CASMKQVATDTQYF. The CDR3 DNA follows: TGCGCCAGCATGAAACAGGTGGCTACAGATACGCAGTATTTT. The full variable domain, rest sourced from reference TRBV5-1 and TRBJ2-3, is KAGVTQTPRYLIKTRGQQVTLSCSPISGHRSVSWYQQTPGQGLQFLFEYFSETQRNKGNFPGRFSGRQFSNSRSEMNVSTLELGDSALYLCASMKQVATDTQYFGPGTRLTVL.

This clone rates as medium-sized. The gene calls are TRBV12-3 or TRBV12-4 and TRBJ2-1; D may be TRBD2 (6 bases). The V end was cut by 3 bases, the J end by 6 bases, with 9 bases between. The CDR3 is 13 amino acids. The CDR3 sequence is CASSFGTVNEQFF. The CDR3 nucleotides are TGTGCCAGCAGTTTCGGGACTGTCAATGAGCAGTTCTTC.

This clone is categorized as medium-sized. The chain recombines TRBV27 with TRBJ1-2; TRBD1 matches 8 bases. With V trimmed by 3 bases and J by 8 bases, 8 bases remained unmatched. There are 14 residues in the CDR3. Germline V gene data show CDR1 as MNHEY and CDR2 as SMNVEV (reference sequence). DNA of the CDR3: TGTGCCAGCAGTTTGATCCAGGGGGCAAAGGGCTACACCTTC. This translates into CASSLIQGAKGYTF.

This clone is medium-sized in the sample. This chain's CDR3 is CASRRGGQGANSPLHF. The CDR3 nucleotides read TGTGCCAGCAGACGCGGCGGACAGGGGGCTAATTCACCCCTCCACTTT. The chain couples TRBV27 to TRBJ1-6; 11 nucleotides match TRBD1. This CDR3 spans 16 amino acids. The trim removed 6 bases at V and 6 bases at J, leaving 7 bases unmatched. CDR1 is MNHEY, CDR2 SMNVEV, per germline (reference sequence).

Comment on this clone: The conserved closing phenylalanine or tryptophan is absent in this CDR3, likely reflecting a read error. V and J are TRBV5-1 and TRBJ1-2; 7 positions match TRBD1. Germline CDR1 and CDR2: SGHRS and YFSETQ. CDR3 size: 17 residues. Unmatched junction bases numbered 8, after V lost 0 bases and J lost 0 bases. The DNA for the CDR3 is TGCGCCAGCAGCTTGGAAGGGGACAGTCATTCTAACTATGGCTACACCCTC. It encodes CASSLEGDSHSNYGYTL.

This clone was counted between two and nine times. V and J are TRBV6-5 and TRBJ2-1; the D gene is possibly TRBD2 (5 bases). Germline CDR1 reads MNHEY; CDR2 reads SVGAGI. V was cut by 3 bases and J by 4 bases, with 10 bases left in between. This CDR3 is 14 amino acids long. The CDR3, as DNA: TGTGCCAGCAGTTATAACGGGGTTTACAATGAGCAGTTCTTC. Amino acid sequence: CASSYNGVYNEQFF.

This clone counts as medium-sized. This chain links TRBV7-2 with TRBJ2-7; no firm D call. This CDR3 is 15 amino acids long. Trimming took 1 base from V and 3 from J, leaving 13 bases between them. CDR1 and CDR2 from the germline V gene are SGHTA and FQGNSA. In DNA, the CDR3 is TGTGCCAGCAGCTTAGGGGTTAGGGCTGGCTACGAGCAGTACTTC. This sequence encodes CASSLGVRAGYEQYF.

Regarding this clone: Distinct nucleotide sequences in the sample also encode this CDR3. The chain couples TRBV20-1 to TRBJ2-6; 8 bases fit TRBD1. With 2 bases clipped from V and 4 bases from J, the junction kept 13 bases outside the gene matches. CDR1 is DFQATT and CDR2 is SNEGSKA in the germline V gene (reference sequence). This CDR3 is built from 18 residues. The DNA of the CDR3 is TGCAGTGCTAGAATGGGCGGACAGGGTGGTAGGGGGGCCAACGTCCTGACTTTC. Translated: CSARMGGQGGRGANVLTF.

This clone was seen at least ten times. The chain joins TRBV19 to TRBJ2-4; D possibly corresponds to TRBD2 (6 bases). CDR3 length: 14 amino acids. V shed 5 bases and J shed 6 bases, with 14 bases lying between them. CDR1 and CDR2 (germline): LNHDA, SQIVND (reference sequence). The CDR3 loop reads CASSFRGGGNIQYF. The CDR3 DNA follows: TGTGCCAGTAGTTTTCGGGGAGGTGGAAACATTCAGTACTTC.

This clone appeared many times. The chain recombines TRBV11-2 with TRBJ2-3; 12 nucleotides align to TRBD2. The trim removed 1 base at V and 3 bases at J, leaving 2 bases unmatched. Per germline, CDR1 SGHAT and CDR2 FQNNGV. This CDR3 contains 16 residues. CDR3 nucleotide sequence: TGTGCCAGCAGCTTAGTTGGGACTAGCGGGACAGATACGCAGTATTTT. It specifies CASSLVGTSGTDTQYF.

This CDR3 reads CASSYSPREKLFF. The CDR3 coding sequence is TGTGCCAGCAGTTACTCCCCGAGGGAAAAACTGTTTTTT. The chain carries TRBV6-6 and TRBJ1-4, with D hard to call. The CDR3 consists of 13 residues. V dropped 0 bases and J dropped 8 bases, with 7 bases sitting between them. Germline loops: CDR1 MNHNY, CDR2 SVGAGI (reference sequence).

This clone was seen many times. J is TRBJ1-4 and V is TRBV5-1; D is undetermined. Germline CDR1 SGHRS, CDR2 YFSETQ. The CDR3 consists of 14 residues. V lost 4 bases, J lost 3 bases, and 10 bases lay in between. CDR3 nucleotide sequence: TGCGCCAGCAGCCCCACAGCTTCTAATGAAAAACTGTTTTTT. As protein: CASSPTASNEKLFF.

This clone is classed as medium-sized. One end of the junction fails to match germline, which may point to a read error. The V and J genes are TRBV30 and TRBJ2-2; D is possibly TRBD2 (7 bases). Germline CDR1 and CDR2: GTSNPN and SVGIG (reference sequence). The CDR3 sequence is 15 residues long. CDR3 loop: CARRGAGVYTGELFF. Written as DNA, the CDR3 is TGTGCCCGGAGGGGGGCGGGAGTGTACACCGGGGAGCTGTTTTTT.

Points on this clone: A much larger clone differs by one base, so this may be a read error. The CDR3 region has the DNA TGCAGTGGCAGCAGTACAGATACGCAGTATTTT. This gives the protein CSGSSTDTQYF. The rearrangement links TRBV20-1 to TRBJ2-3; D ambiguous. Germline V gene lookup returns CDR1 DFQATT and CDR2 SNEGSKA (reference sequence). The V end lost 7 bases, the J end lost 3 bases, and 8 bases lay between the germline ends. The CDR3 runs 11 residues.

Remarks on this clone: Sequence at one end of the junction differs from germline and may be a read error. V and J are TRBV18 and TRBJ2-5, with TRBD2 matching over 8 bases. Per the germline V gene, CDR1 is KGHSH and CDR2 is LQKENI. The CDR3 sequence is 14 residues long. The CDR3 region has the DNA TGTGCCAGCTCACCCGGCGGGGGGCGAGATACCCGGTACTTC. Protein product: CASSPGGGRDTRYF.

This clone is judged medium-sized. Other DNA sequences in this specimen translate into the identical CDR3. This chain uses TRBV19 with TRBJ1-2; tentatively, D is TRBD1 (5 bases). The CDR3 is 13 residues long. Germline V gives CDR1 LNHDA, CDR2 SQIVND (reference sequence). Trimming pared 8 bases from V and 3 bases from J, leaving 13 bases between. The CDR3 DNA sequence: TGTGCCAGTTCGACAGCAGAGTACTATGGCTACACCTTC. Its translation is CASSTAEYYGYTF.

The table lists this clone with many counts. The chain has TRBV7-9 and TRBJ2-4, with D tentatively TRBD1 (6 bases). Trimming pared 1 base from V and 4 bases from J, leaving 11 bases between. From germline, CDR1 is SEHNR and CDR2 FQNEAQ (reference sequence). CDR3 length: 15 amino acids. The CDR3 loop is CASSLVVQGKNIQYF. The CDR3, as DNA: TGTGCCAGCAGCTTAGTTGTACAGGGTAAAAACATTCAGTACTTC.

This clone counts as medium-sized. V is TRBV6-4 and J is TRBJ2-2; possibly TRBD2 for D (5 bases). Trimming removed 5 bases from V and 4 bases from J, with 8 bases in between. Germline assignment: CDR1 MRHNA and CDR2 SNTAGT. This CDR3 comprises 13 residues. Here the CDR3 reads CASSSDSTGELFF. In nucleotides, the CDR3 is TGTGCCAGCAGTTCGGACTCCACCGGGGAGCTGTTTTTT.

The genes are TRBV28 and TRBJ1-1, with 10 bases fitting TRBD1. CDR3 size: 16 residues. Germline V CDR1 and CDR2: MDHEN, SYDVKM. The trim removed 7 bases at V and 3 bases at J, leaving 11 bases unmatched. The CDR3 reads CASTLPPGQGYTEAFF. The CDR3 DNA reads TGTGCCAGCACTCTCCCTCCGGGACAGGGGTACACTGAAGCTTTCTTT.

The gene calls are TRBV7-8 and TRBJ1-6; D not resolved. The CDR3 has 14 residues. V was cut by 5 bases and J by 13 bases, with 18 bases left in between. Germline V gene lookup returns CDR1 SGHVS and CDR2 FQNEAQ. The CDR3 region has the DNA TGTGCCAGCAGCGCCGACACCGGGGATGGGCCCCTCCACTTT. This encodes CASSADTGDGPLHF.

There are a few counts of this clone. This sequence joins TRBV27 and TRBJ1-2; 10 bases line up with TRBD1. V was clipped by 6 bases and J by 3 bases; unmatched bases: 7. The CDR3 is 15 amino acids. In germline, CDR1 is MNHEY, CDR2 SMNVEV (reference sequence). The CDR3 spells CASRRQGADDYGYTF. The CDR3 bases are TGTGCCAGCAGAAGACAGGGGGCGGACGACTATGGCTACACCTTC.

This clone was recorded many times. The J gene is TRBJ1-2, the V gene TRBV3-1, with 9 bases matching TRBD1. Trimming removed 2 bases from V and 14 bases from J; junction bases left unmatched: 12. Germline assignment: CDR1 LGHDT and CDR2 YNNKEL (reference sequence). The CDR3 has 14 residues. CDR3 in DNA: TGTGCCAGCAGCCAAACCAAACAACAGGGGGCGAGGACCTTC. It yields the protein CASSQTKQQGARTF.

The sample holds many counts of this clone. The chain carries TRBV7-6 and TRBJ2-7; 8 bases fit TRBD2. The length of the CDR3 is 15 residues. In germline, CDR1 is SGHVS, CDR2 FNYEAQ. Germline trimming cut 5 bases from V and 3 bases from J; bases unmatched to any gene: 9. The chain's CDR3 is CASSLIPGTSYEQYF. The CDR3 region has the DNA TGTGCCAGCAGCCTTATCCCCGGGACTAGCTACGAGCAGTACTTC.

The sample holds one count of this clone. The chain couples TRBV20-1 to TRBJ2-1; TRBD2 matches at 10 bases. There are 14 residues in the CDR3. The V and J ends lost 0 bases and 9 bases, in that order; junction bases with no gene match: 5. Germline V lookup: CDR1 DFQATT, CDR2 SNEGSKA (reference sequence). The CDR3 loop reads CSARDLAGVVEQFF. CDR3 sequence (DNA): TGCAGTGCTAGAGACCTAGCGGGAGTTGTTGAGCAGTTCTTC.

This clone was observed at least ten times. This chain's CDR3 is CSARDSNEKLFF. The CDR3 DNA is TGCAGCGCCCGGGACTCTAATGAAAAACTGTTTTTT. V and J are TRBV29-1 and TRBJ1-4; perhaps TRBD1 as D (5 bases). CDR1 and CDR2 from the germline V gene are SQVTM and ANQGSEA. The CDR3 consists of 12 residues. The V end lost 7 bases, the J end lost 3 bases, and 9 bases lay between the germline ends.

In this sample, this clone turned up many times. The chain is built from TRBV27 and TRBJ2-1, with 7 bases lining up with TRBD2. From germline, CDR1 is MNHEY and CDR2 SMNVEV (reference sequence). The CDR3 is 15 residues long. Trimming took 0 bases from V and 8 from J; bases not matched to a gene: 7. Written as DNA, the CDR3 is TGTGCCAGCAGTTTATCAAGCGGGATCCCCGATGAGCAGTTCTTC. Protein sequence: CASSLSSGIPDEQFF.

This clone was seen ten or more times. The chain uses TRBV19 and TRBJ2-5; D unresolved. CDR3 size: 14 residues. V lost 10 bases to trimming and J lost 0 bases, with 15 bases between them. CDR1 LNHDA and CDR2 SQIVND come from the germline V gene (reference sequence). For the CDR3, the DNA is TGTGCCATATCCCCAACCGAATACCAAGAGACCCAGTACTTC. Encoded protein: CAISPTEYQETQYF.

The J gene is TRBJ2-5, the V gene TRBV3-1; 7 bases fit TRBD2. The V gene end was trimmed by 7 bases and the J gene end by 3 bases; junction bases not matched to a gene: 14. There are 16 residues in the CDR3. Germline CDR1 LGHDT, CDR2 YNNKEL (reference sequence). As DNA, the CDR3 is TGTGCCAGCATCCACATGGTACTAGCGTGCAAAGAGACCCAGTACTTC. Residues: CASIHMVLACKETQYF.

This clone was detected a few times. The chain carries TRBV6-2 or TRBV6-3 and TRBJ1-2, with TRBD1 as a possible D gene (5 bases). Germline values: CDR1 MNHEY, CDR2 SVGEGT. V was clipped by 2 bases and J by 2 bases, with 15 bases between them. This CDR3 has 16 amino acids. The CDR3 DNA reads as TGTGCCAGCAGTTACCAGTCGGACAAGGGAAACTATGGCTACACCTTC. It specifies CASSYQSDKGNYGYTF.

The V and J genes are TRBV6-1 and TRBJ1-1, with TRBD1 matching 8 bases. CDR1 and CDR2 from the germline V gene are MNHNS and SASEGT. V lost 4 bases, J lost 5 bases, and 6 bases stayed unmatched. There are 14 residues in the CDR3. CDR3 in amino acids: CASSGYRGGTEAFF. DNA for the CDR3: TGTGCCAGCAGTGGATACAGGGGGGGGACTGAAGCTTTCTTT.